This TCR beta chain derives from a study of shared clonotypes between healthy human individuals. Across the whole study: Per donor, three plates held CD4 naive cells, three held CD4 memory, two held CD8 naive and one held CD8 memory.

Splitting of each subset's genomic DNA was done evenly across several immunoSEQ plates. Profiling relied on immunoSEQ multiplex PCR, and the TCRdb table lists in-frame clones only, not all of them. Of more than 1.2 million clones in the sample, 98% were seen once. CDR3 length: 16 residues. Germline trimming cut 5 bases from V and 2 bases from J; bases unmatched to any gene: 4. Germline V gene sequence: CDR1 SGHVS, CDR2 FNYEAQ. This sequence was found in a man under 40 in good health. This rearrangement joins TRBV7-6 to TRBJ2-7; 15 bases are a match to TRBD2. Material: naive CD4+ T cells sorted from blood. The subset here: CD45RA+ positively selected. The CDR3 region is CASSNGLAGGPYEQYF. The CDR3 nucleotides are TGTGCCAGCAGCAATGGACTAGCGGGAGGGCCCTACGAGCAGTACTTC.